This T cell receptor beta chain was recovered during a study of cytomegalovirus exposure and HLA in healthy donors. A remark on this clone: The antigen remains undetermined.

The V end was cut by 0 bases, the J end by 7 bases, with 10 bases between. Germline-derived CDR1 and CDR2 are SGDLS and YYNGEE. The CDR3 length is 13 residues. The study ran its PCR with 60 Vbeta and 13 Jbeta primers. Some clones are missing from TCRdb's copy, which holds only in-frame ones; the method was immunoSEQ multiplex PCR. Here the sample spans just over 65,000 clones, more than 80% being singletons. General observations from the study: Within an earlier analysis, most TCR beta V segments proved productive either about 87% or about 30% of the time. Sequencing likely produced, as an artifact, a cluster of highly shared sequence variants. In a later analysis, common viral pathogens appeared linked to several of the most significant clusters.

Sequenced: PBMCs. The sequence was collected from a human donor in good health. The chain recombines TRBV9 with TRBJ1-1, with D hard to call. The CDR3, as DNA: TGTGCCAGCAGCGTAGGACCCAACTATGAAGCTTTCTTT. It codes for CASSVGPNYEAFF.